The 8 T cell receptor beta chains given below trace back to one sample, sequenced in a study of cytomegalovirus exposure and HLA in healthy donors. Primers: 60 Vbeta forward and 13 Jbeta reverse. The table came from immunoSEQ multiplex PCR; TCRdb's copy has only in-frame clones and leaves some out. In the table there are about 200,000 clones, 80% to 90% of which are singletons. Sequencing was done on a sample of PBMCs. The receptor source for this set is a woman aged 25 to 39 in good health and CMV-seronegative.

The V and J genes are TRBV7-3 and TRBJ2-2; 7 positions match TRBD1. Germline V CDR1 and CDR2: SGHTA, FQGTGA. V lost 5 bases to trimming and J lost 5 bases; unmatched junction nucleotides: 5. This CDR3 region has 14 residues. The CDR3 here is CASSRDRDTGELFF. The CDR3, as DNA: TGTGCCAGCAGCCGTGACAGGGATACCGGGGAGCTGTTTTTT. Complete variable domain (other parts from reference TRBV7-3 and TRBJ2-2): GAGVSQTPSNKVTEKGKYVELRCDPISGHTALYWYRQSLGQGPEFLIYFQGTGAADDSGLPNDRFFAVRPEGSVSTLKIQRTERGDSAVYLCASSRDRDTGELFFGEGSRLTVL.

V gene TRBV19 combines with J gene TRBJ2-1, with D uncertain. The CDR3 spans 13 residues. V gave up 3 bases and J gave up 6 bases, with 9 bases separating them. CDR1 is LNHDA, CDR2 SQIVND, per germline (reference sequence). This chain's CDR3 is CASSIQLFNEQFF. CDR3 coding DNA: TGTGCCAGTAGTATCCAGTTATTCAATGAGCAGTTCTTC.

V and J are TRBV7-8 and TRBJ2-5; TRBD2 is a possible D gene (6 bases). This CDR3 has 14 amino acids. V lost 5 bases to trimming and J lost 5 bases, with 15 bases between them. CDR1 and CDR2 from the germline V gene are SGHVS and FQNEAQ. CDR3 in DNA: TGTGCCAGCAGCCGGTCCGGGCGGGACGAGACCCAGTACTTC. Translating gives CASSRSGRDETQYF.

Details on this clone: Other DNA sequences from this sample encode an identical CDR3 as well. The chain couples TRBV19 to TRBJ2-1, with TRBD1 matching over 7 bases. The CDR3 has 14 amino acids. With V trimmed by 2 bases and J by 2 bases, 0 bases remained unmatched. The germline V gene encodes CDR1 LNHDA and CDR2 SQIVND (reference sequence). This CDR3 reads CASSIQGAYNEQFF. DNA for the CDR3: TGTGCCAGTAGTATACAGGGGGCCTACAATGAGCAGTTCTTC.

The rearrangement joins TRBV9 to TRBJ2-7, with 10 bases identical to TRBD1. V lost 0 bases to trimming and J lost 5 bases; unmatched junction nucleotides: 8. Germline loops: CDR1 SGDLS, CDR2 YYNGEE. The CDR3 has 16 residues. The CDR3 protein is CASSVGVGTGVDEQYF. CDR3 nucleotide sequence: TGTGCCAGCAGCGTAGGCGTTGGGACAGGGGTTGACGAGCAGTACTTC.

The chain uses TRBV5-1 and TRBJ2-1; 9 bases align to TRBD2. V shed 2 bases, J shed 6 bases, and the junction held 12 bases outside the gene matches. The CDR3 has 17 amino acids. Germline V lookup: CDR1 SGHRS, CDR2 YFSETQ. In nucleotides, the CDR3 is TGCGCCAGCAGCTTCCGAGATGCGGGGGGGCAGGGCAATGAGCAGTTCTTC. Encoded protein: CASSFRDAGGQGNEQFF.

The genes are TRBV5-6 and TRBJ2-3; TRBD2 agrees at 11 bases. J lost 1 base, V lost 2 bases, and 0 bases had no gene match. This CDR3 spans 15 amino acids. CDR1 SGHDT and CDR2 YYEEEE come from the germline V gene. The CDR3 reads CASSLLAGGTDTQYF. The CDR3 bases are TGTGCCAGCAGCTTACTAGCGGGAGGCACAGATACGCAGTATTTT.

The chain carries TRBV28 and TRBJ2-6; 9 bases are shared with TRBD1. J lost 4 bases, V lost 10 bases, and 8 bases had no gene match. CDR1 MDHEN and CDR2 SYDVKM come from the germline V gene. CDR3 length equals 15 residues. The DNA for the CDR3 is TGTGCCACGACAACAGGGGGCGACGGGGCCAACGTCCTGACTTTC. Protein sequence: CATTTGGDGANVLTF.